This T cell receptor beta chain was retrieved from a study of cytomegalovirus exposure and HLA in healthy donors. Study results and limitations: Researchers counted around 180 TCR beta chains as cytomegalovirus-associated.

This PCR relied on a set of 60 Vbeta primers and 13 Jbeta primers. The repertoire was sequenced with immunoSEQ multiplex PCR; TCRdb's copy has only in-frame clones and lacks some. The table includes around 97,000 clones, roughly 9.4% detected once. This clone was seen more than once but under ten times. The antigen is unknown. Sequencing was performed on PBMCs. The sequence was collected from a man aged 45-60 years in good health and CMV-seropositive.

The CDR3, as DNA: TGTGCCAGCAGCGGCCGGGGGAGCGGGAGTGGCGATACGCAGTATTTT. Translated: CASSGRGSGSGDTQYF. The J gene is TRBJ2-3, the V gene TRBV11-3; 8 bases match TRBD2. The J segment lost 6 bases and the V segment lost 5 bases, leaving 13 bases of the junction unmatched. Germline loops: CDR1 SGHNT, CDR2 YENEEA. The CDR3 length is 16 residues.